This T cell receptor beta chain is drawn from a study of blood T cell repertoires in COVID-19. This clone is a singleton in its sample. The data were produced by immunoSEQ multiplex PCR, yet TCRdb's version contains in-frame clones alone and is incomplete. The sample holds roughly 200,000 clones, roughly 85% seen once. Germline-derived CDR1 and CDR2 are LGHDT and YNNKEL (reference sequence). This CDR3 has 15 amino acids. The V gene lost 3 bases and the J gene lost 0 bases, with 8 bases spanning the gap. Sequenced: peripheral blood. The chain links TRBV3-1 (or the pseudogene TRBV3-2) to TRBJ2-2; D might be TRBD1 (6 bases). The TCR sequence derives from a human donor with active or convalescent COVID-19. The donor label of this sample is uncertain. The CDR3 coding sequence is TGTGCCAGCAGCCAGAGGACAGCGAACACCGGGGAGCTGTTTTTT. Amino acids: CASSQRTANTGELFF.